In this sample, the clone carrying this T cell receptor (beta chain) turned up many times. No antigen is known for it. TCRdb fed the multiplex PCR reads into MiXCR, producing one record per CDR3 protein. The data contain roughly 80,000 distinct CDR3 sequences, approximately 19% of them singletons. This entry comes from a study of breast tumors, draining lymph nodes, adjacent tissues. General study results and limits: Compared with lymph nodes, tumors were less diverse; compared with nontumor tissue, more. Luminal-like breast cancer showed significantly higher tumor–nontumor repertoire similarity than basal-like. That most tumor T cells come from lymph nodes remained unproven. Most tumor T cells seemingly derive from lymph node, then expand in tumor.

Germline CDR1 reads SEHNR; CDR2 reads FQNEAQ (reference sequence). CDR3 length equals 13 residues. Trimming shortened V by 3 bases and J by 8 bases, and 10 bases separated the two germline ends. Axillary draining lymph nodes of breast cancer patients supplied the node samples. This receptor was obtained from a female donor with breast cancer. Some clones in this sample may be carry-over from other donors' samples. Sequenced sample: axillary lymph node tissue. V is TRBV7-9 and J is TRBJ1-4; D perhaps matches TRBD1 (5 bases). In nucleotides, the CDR3 is TGTGCCAGCAGCTTCTCTACAGGCGAAAAACTGTTTTTT. It specifies CASSFSTGEKLFF. The full variable domain, its missing parts supplied by reference TRBV7-9 and TRBJ1-4, is DTGVSQNPRHKITKRGQNVTFRCDPISEHNRLYWYRQTLGQGPEFLTYFQNEAQLEKSRLLSDRFSAERPKGSFSTLEIQRTEQGDSAMYLCASSFSTGEKLFFGSGTQLSVL.